What follows are 3 T cell receptor beta chains derived from one specimen sequenced in a study of T-cell reconstitution after alpha-beta-depleted transplantation in children (TCRdb year 2016). Library preparation was by PCR. Sequencing was performed on an Illumina HiSeq 2500. TCR library preparation used molecular barcoding, with unique molecular identifiers applied to normalize quantification of the TCRbeta repertoire. TCRdb reanalyzed the raw reads on its own, using fastp at Q25 for trimming and MiXCR for clone calling, and kept in-frame beta chains. Rows are unified per CDR3 protein, each entry keeping the most common DNA and genes. The sample table contains some 500,000 distinct CDR3 sequences; only one count was recorded for about 16% of them. The ten largest clones capture approximately 3% of the sample. Specimen: PBMCs from the stem cell graft donor, collected from the stem cell graft. The receptors come from a human donor who donated a stem cell graft to a child with acute lymphoblastic leukemia.

CDR3: CSARDWGASGATGELFF. CDR3 coding DNA: TGCAGTGCTAGAGATTGGGGAGCTAGCGGGGCCACCGGGGAGCTGTTTTTT. This chain joins TRBV20-1 and TRBJ2-2; 9 positions match TRBD2. In germline, CDR1 is DFQATT, CDR2 SNEGSKA (reference sequence). The J segment lost 4 bases and the V segment lost 0 bases, leaving 9 bases of the junction unmatched. The CDR3 length is 17 residues.

The rearrangement links TRBV27 to TRBJ2-7; 9 bases are shared with TRBD1. This CDR3 is built from 13 residues. Trimming at V came to 6 bases and at J to 5 bases, leaving 5 bases not matched to a gene. CDR1 is MNHEY, CDR2 SMNVEV, per germline (reference sequence). The CDR3 region is CASRDGQGNEQYF. In DNA, the CDR3 is TGTGCCAGCAGAGACGGACAGGGGAACGAGCAGTACTTC.

With respect to this clonotype: A much larger clone is a single base away; this may be a read error. The chain recombines TRBV27 with TRBJ2-7; TRBD2 matches at 10 bases. This CDR3 spans 15 amino acids. The trim removed 2 bases at V and 3 bases at J, leaving 4 bases unmatched. Germline V gene lookup returns CDR1 MNHEY and CDR2 SMNVEV (reference sequence). The CDR3 spells CASSLAGTSDYEQYF. In nucleotides, the CDR3 is TGTGCCAGCAGTTTAGCAGGGACTAGCGACTACGAGCAGTACTTC.